The 18 T cell receptor beta chains below were found in one sample sequenced in a study of CD8 T cells in Susac syndrome. Reverse transcription of about 0.5 to 1 ug RNA was carried out with random hexamers. TCRdb used MiXCR to reprocess the immunoSEQ multiplex PCR reads, holding one entry per CDR3 protein. The table shows more than 80,000 distinct CDR3 sequences, with roughly 94% occurring only once. The sample taken for sequencing was CD8+ T cells from PBMCs. These TCRs come from a human donor with Susac syndrome.

The chain carries TRBV6-5 and TRBJ2-1, with 7 bases aligning to TRBD2. The CDR3 is 13 residues long. V shed 4 bases and J 4 bases; nucleotides not matched to a gene: 1. Germline V CDR1 and CDR2: MNHEY, SVGAGI. CDR3 sequence (DNA): TGTGCCAGCAGTTGGGGGGGATACAATGAGCAGTTCTTC. Translated, it gives CASSWGGYNEQFF.

This rearrangement joins TRBV5-6 to TRBJ2-5; D perhaps matches TRBD2 (6 bases). CDR3 size: 14 residues. The germline V gene encodes CDR1 SGHDT and CDR2 YYEEEE. Trimming pared 3 bases from V and 4 bases from J, leaving 13 bases between. The CDR3 loop is CASSSRGARETQYF. For the CDR3, the DNA is TGTGCCAGCAGCTCCCGCGGGGCGCGAGAGACCCAGTACTTC.

The chain employs TRBV29-1 and TRBJ1-1; D is uncertain. Trimming removed 3 bases at V and 0 bases at J, with 5 bases between. The germline gives CDR1 SQVTM, CDR2 ANQGSEA. The CDR3 totals 12 residues. CDR3 in DNA: TGCAGCGTTGAGACGGTGAACACTGAAGCTTTCTTT. Translation: CSVETVNTEAFF.

V and J are TRBV29-1 and TRBJ1-2; D call uncertain. V was clipped by 8 bases and J by 6 bases, with 4 bases between them. The CDR3 length is 8 residues. CDR1 SQVTM and CDR2 ANQGSEA come from the germline V gene. CDR3 sequence: CSTHGYTF. CDR3 DNA sequence: TGCAGCACCCATGGCTACACCTTC. Full variable domain (remainder filled in from reference TRBV29-1 and TRBJ1-2): SAVISQKPSRDICQRGTSLTIQCQVDSQVTMMFWYRQQPGQSLTLIATANQGSEATYESGFVIDKFPISRPNLTFSTLTVSNMSPEDSSIYLCSTHGYTFGSGTRLTVV.

The gene calls are TRBV3-1 and TRBJ2-5; a possible D gene is TRBD2 (7 bases). The CDR3 totals 16 residues. V lost 2 bases and J lost 0, with 13 bases in between. In germline, CDR1 is LGHDT, CDR2 YNNKEL (reference sequence). CDR3 sequence reads: CASSQPPGGNQETQYF. The CDR3 DNA reads as TGTGCCAGCAGCCAACCCCCGGGGGGCAACCAAGAGACCCAGTACTTC.

The rearrangement joins TRBV12-3 or TRBV12-4 to TRBJ2-7, with a tentative D call TRBD2 (6 bases). V was cut by 8 bases and J by 4 bases, with 18 bases left in between. The CDR3 has 14 residues. The CDR3 protein is CASAQSGVAYEQYF. For the CDR3, the DNA is TGTGCCAGCGCCCAGTCGGGGGTAGCGTACGAGCAGTACTTC.

The chain links TRBV29-1 to TRBJ1-2, with a weak D call TRBD1 (5 bases). The CDR3 has 12 amino acids. CDR1 and CDR2 (germline): SQVTM, ANQGSEA. CDR3 loop: CRVETDSYGYTF. The CDR3 DNA sequence: TGCAGGGTGGAAACTGACAGCTATGGCTACACCTTC.

The chain combines TRBV12-3 or TRBV12-4 with TRBJ2-7; tentative D call: TRBD2 (6 bases). The CDR3 sequence is 15 residues long. Trimming took off 2 bases at V and 0 bases at J, with 11 bases between the two ends. DNA of the CDR3: TGTGCCAGCAGTTTACGGGGGATCAGCTCCTACGAGCAGTACTTC. This encodes CASSLRGISSYEQYF.

The gene calls are TRBV5-1 and TRBJ1-2; D is undetermined. The germline gives CDR1 SGHRS, CDR2 YFSETQ. Trimming cost V 2 bases and J 6 bases, with 5 bases left between them. The CDR3 length is 11 residues. The chain's CDR3 is CASSFGDGYTF. The CDR3 nucleotides are TGCGCCAGCAGCTTTGGGGATGGCTACACCTTC.

The rearrangement links TRBV5-1 to TRBJ2-1; 13 nucleotides align to TRBD2. The J segment lost 5 bases and the V segment lost 2 bases, leaving 1 base of the junction unmatched. CDR1 and CDR2 from the germline V gene are SGHRS and YFSETQ. The CDR3 extends over 15 amino acids. The CDR3 reads CASSLLAGGDNEQFF. The CDR3 DNA follows: TGCGCCAGCAGCTTACTAGCGGGGGGGGACAATGAGCAGTTCTTC.

The CDR3 DNA follows: TGCAGTGCTCCCCCGGGGGGCGAAGCTTTCTTT. Translating gives CSAPPGGEAFF. J is TRBJ1-1 and V is TRBV20-1, with TRBD1 as a possible D gene (6 bases). This CDR3 contains 11 residues. Germline assignment: CDR1 DFQATT and CDR2 SNEGSKA (reference sequence). Deletions cut 5 bases from V and 8 bases from J, with 12 bases between.

The chain carries TRBV13 and TRBJ1-6, with D unclear. V lost 4 bases, J lost 7 bases, and 11 bases lay in between. Germline lookup yields CDR1 PRHDT and CDR2 FYEKMQ (reference sequence). The CDR3 is 14 residues long. In DNA form, the CDR3 reads TGTGCCAGCAGCTCCGGGATGGGGAATTCACCCCTCCACTTT. Its translation: CASSSGMGNSPLHF.

The chain employs TRBV4-2 and TRBJ2-7, with 7 positions matching TRBD2. Looked up from germline, CDR1 is LGHNA and CDR2 is YNFKEQ. The CDR3 sequence is 13 residues long. J was trimmed by 4 bases and V by 6 bases; bases with no gene match: 6. This CDR3 reads CASRESGAYEQYF. The CDR3 DNA reads TGTGCCAGCAGGGAGAGCGGGGCATACGAGCAGTACTTC.

In DNA form, the CDR3 reads TGTGCCAGCAGCACCGCTCATCCGAACACTGAAGCTTTCTTT. Residues: CASSTAHPNTEAFF. The chain links TRBV5-6 to TRBJ1-1; D is unclear. The V gene's germline CDR1 is SGHDT and CDR2 YYEEEE. The CDR3 is made up of 14 amino acids. Between the trimmed V and J ends, which lost 4 bases and 1 base, there was a span of 11 bases.

The rearrangement uses TRBV18 and TRBJ1-5, with 12 bases lining up with TRBD1. After removal of 6 bases from V and 7 bases from J, the junction contained 10 bases not matched to a gene. The CDR3 has 16 residues. Germline CDR1 and CDR2: KGHSH and LQKENI. Here the CDR3 reads CASSDPGQGAGQPQHF. Written as DNA, the CDR3 is TGTGCCAGCTCGGATCCGGGACAGGGGGCGGGACAGCCCCAGCATTTT.

This rearrangement joins TRBV9 to TRBJ2-1, with TRBD2 identical over 9 bases. Germline trimming cut 7 bases from V and 4 bases from J; bases unmatched to any gene: 6. The CDR3 is 14 amino acids. Germline values: CDR1 SGDLS, CDR2 YYNGEE. The CDR3 loop is CASSSGGTYNEQFF. The CDR3 DNA sequence: TGTGCCAGCTCAAGCGGGGGGACATACAATGAGCAGTTCTTC.

The chain joins TRBV2 to TRBJ1-1; the D gene is possibly TRBD1 (5 bases). The CDR3 runs 15 residues. Between the trimmed V and J ends, which lost 6 bases and 1 base, there was a span of 15 bases. Germline lookup yields CDR1 SNHLY and CDR2 FYNNEI. In DNA, the CDR3 is TGTGCCAGCAGAGTTTCGACAGTTACGAACACTGAAGCTTTCTTT. Translation gives CASRVSTVTNTEAFF.

The V and J genes are TRBV7-9 and TRBJ2-5; D uncertain. The CDR3 length is 13 residues. The ends were cut back, 2 bases at V and 3 bases at J, with 7 bases in the middle. The V gene's germline CDR1 is SEHNR and CDR2 FQNEAQ (reference sequence). In DNA form, the CDR3 reads TGTGCCAGCAGCTTAAACAGCAAAGAGACCCAGTACTTC. Translated: CASSLNSKETQYF.